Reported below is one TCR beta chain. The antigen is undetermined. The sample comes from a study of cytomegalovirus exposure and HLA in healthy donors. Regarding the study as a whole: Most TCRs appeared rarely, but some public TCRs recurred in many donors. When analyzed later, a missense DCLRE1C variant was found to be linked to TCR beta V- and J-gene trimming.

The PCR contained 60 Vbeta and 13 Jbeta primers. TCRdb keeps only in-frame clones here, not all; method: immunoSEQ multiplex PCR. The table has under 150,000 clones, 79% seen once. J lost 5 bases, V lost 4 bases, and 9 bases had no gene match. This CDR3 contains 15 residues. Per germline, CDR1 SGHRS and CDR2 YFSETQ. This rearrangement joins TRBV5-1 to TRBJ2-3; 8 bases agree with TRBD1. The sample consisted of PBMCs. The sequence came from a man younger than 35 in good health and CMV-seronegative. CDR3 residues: CASSVWTGFEDTQYF. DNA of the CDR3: TGCGCCAGCAGCGTATGGACAGGGTTTGAAGATACGCAGTATTTT.